This is a list of T cell receptor beta chains from one sample in a study of OX40 agonist ivuxolimab in advanced cancers. Profiled with immunoSEQ multiplex PCR; TCRdb holds only in-frame clones, not every one. This table has fewer than 85,000 clones, around 81% appearing once. The material sequenced was CD4+ or CD8+ T cells sorted from blood, taken in a trial of the OX40 agonist ivuxolimab. These receptors came from an adult with an advanced solid tumor such as melanoma, head and neck, liver or kidney cancer. The CDR3 runs from the conserved cysteine through the conserved F or W. D genes are given only for firm matches. Part of the rows lack a size; the others show once, few, many or a class for expanded clones.

TRBD1	TRBV4-1	NA	TRBJ1-2	TGCGCCAGCAGCCCGGACAGGGAGGATGGCTACACCTTC	CASSPDREDGYTF
NA	TRBV2	NA	TRBJ2-1	TGTGCCAGCAGTGAACTGGGGGCCCCCGGAGGTGAGCAGTTCTTC	CASSELGAPGGEQFF
TRBD1	TRBV7-2	NA	TRBJ2-7	TGTGCCAGCAGCTTAGCATCAGGGGGCGCGATGACCACCTACGAGCAGTACTTC	CASSLASGGAMTTYEQYF
TRBD1	TRBV27	NA	TRBJ2-7	TGTGCCAGCAGTTTCCCAGGGGGCCACGAGCAGTACTTC	CASSFPGGHEQYF
NA	TRBV27	NA	TRBJ1-4	TGTGCCAGCAGTTTTCCGGGTCCTAATGAAAAACTGTTTTTT	CASSFPGPNEKLFF
TRBD1	TRBV19	NA	TRBJ1-4	TGTGCCAGTAGTCCCCCGGCAGGGGGCAGGGAAAAACTGTTTTTT	CASSPPAGGREKLFF
NA	TRBV6-5	NA	TRBJ2-7	TGTGCCAGCAGTGTGCAGGGAAATTCCTACGAGCAGTACTTC	CASSVQGNSYEQYF
NA	TRBV6-6	NA	TRBJ2-5	TGTGCCAGCAGTTACGGACAGCTACAAGAGACCCAGTACTTC	CASSYGQLQETQYF
NA	TRBV11-2	NA	TRBJ1-6	TGTGCCAGCAGCTTGGTGGGGGGCTGGAATTCACCCCTCCACTTT	CASSLVGGWNSPLHF
TRBD1	TRBV5-4	NA	TRBJ2-5	TGTGCCAGCAGCCGGGACAGGGGGTCGGTGGAGACCCAGTACTTC	CASSRDRGSVETQYF
TRBD1	TRBV19	NA	TRBJ1-4	TGTGCCAGTAGTAAGGACAGGATTAATGAAAAACTGTTTTTT	CASSKDRINEKLFF
NA	TRBV11-1	NA	TRBJ1-3	TGTGCCAGCAGCTCCAGGACACAAAACTCTGGAAACACCATATATTTT	CASSSRTQNSGNTIYF
NA	TRBV6-1	NA	TRBJ2-3	TGTGCCAGCAGGAGGACGAGAGATACGCAGTATTTT	CASRRTRDTQYF
NA	TRBV9	NA	TRBJ1-1	TGTGCCAGCAGCGTAGTATATAACACTGAAGCTTTCTTT	CASSVVYNTEAFF
NA	TRBV15	NA	TRBJ2-2	TGTGCCACCAGCAGTGACGGACACCCTGGGGGGGAGCTGTTTTTT	CATSSDGHPGGELFF
TRBD1	TRBV5-6	NA	TRBJ2-2	TGTGCCAGCAGCTTGGCAGGGGGTCACGGGGAGCTGTTTTTT	CASSLAGGHGELFF
NA	TRBV9	NA	TRBJ1-4	TGTGCCAGCGGGGGGTTTGGAACTAATGAAAAACTGTTTTTT	CASGGFGTNEKLFF
TRBD1	TRBV6-1	NA	TRBJ2-1	TGTGCCAGCAGACCGGGACAGTACAATGAGCAGTTCTTC	CASRPGQYNEQFF
NA	TRBV18	NA	TRBJ2-7	TGTGCCAGCTCACCGGACGGGCTGTACGAGCAGTACTTC	CASSPDGLYEQYF
NA	TRBV7-9	NA	TRBJ1-1	TGTGCCAGCAGCTTAGCTTCCCGCGGGGGGGAAGCTTTCTTT	CASSLASRGGEAFF
TRBD1	TRBV30	NA	TRBJ1-2	TGTGCCTGGAGCTCCAGGGGGCGCAGGAGTTATGGCTACACCTTC	CAWSSRGRRSYGYTF
TRBD1	TRBV18	NA	TRBJ2-4	TGTGCCAGCTCACCCGAAGACAGGGCGGTTCAGTACTTC	CASSPEDRAVQYF
NA	TRBV7-2	once	TRBJ1-5	TGTGCCAGCAGCTTATTCGTGGGATCTGGCAATCAGCCCCAGCATTTT	CASSLFVGSGNQPQHF
NA	TRBV30	NA	TRBJ1-1	TGTGCCTGGAAATCCCATCAGGGCACTGAAGCTTTCTTT	CAWKSHQGTEAFF
NA	TRBV18	once	TRBJ2-3	TGTGCCAGCTCACCTCCTGGCTCCCGGGACATGGGGACGCAGTATTTT	CASSPPGSRDMGTQYF
NA	TRBV5-6	once	TRBJ2-7	TGTGCCAGCAGCTTATCGGACAGTCCCTACGAGCAGTACTTC	CASSLSDSPYEQYF
NA	TRBV5-1	NA	TRBJ2-3	TGCGCCACTGGCCGGGACACAGGCACAGATACGCAGTATTTT	CATGRDTGTDTQYF
NA	TRBV29-1	NA	TRBJ1-2	TGCAGCGTTGAGGTCGGCTCGGTTATGAACAGCTACACCTTC	CSVEVGSVMNSYTF
NA	TRBV18	NA	TRBJ1-1	TGTGCCAGCTCACCTCTTGCGGGGGTGGATGAAGCTTTCTTT	CASSPLAGVDEAFF
NA	TRBV19	NA	TRBJ2-4	TGTGCCAGTAGTGCCCGACAGGACATTCAGTACTTC	CASSARQDIQYF
NA	TRBV28	NA	TRBJ1-3	TGTGCCAGCAGTTTGGGGGGGGAGATCGGAAACACCATATATTTT	CASSLGGEIGNTIYF
TRBD2	TRBV5-5	once	TRBJ2-1	TGTGCCAGCAGCTCCTCCAGAGGGCGGGAGGGCTCCTACAATGAGCAGTTCTTC	CASSSSRGREGSYNEQFF
NA	TRBV11-2	NA	TRBJ2-7	TGTGCCAGCAGCCCCGAGGCGGCCCTTTCCTACGAGCAGTACTTC	CASSPEAALSYEQYF
TRBD1	TRBV6-5	NA	TRBJ2-3	TGTGCCAGCAGCCGACAGGGGGCCAACACAGATACGCAGTATTTT	CASSRQGANTDTQYF
NA	TRBV18	NA	TRBJ1-6	TGTGCCAGCTCACCCGACAGGAATTCACCCCTCCACTTT	CASSPDRNSPLHF
TRBD2	TRBV6-1	NA	TRBJ2-2	TGTGCCAGCAGACCCATTAGCGGGAGCGGGGAGCTGTTTTTT	CASRPISGSGELFF
NA	TRBV7-9	NA	TRBJ1-1	TGTGCCAGCAGCTTGCTGACAGGGAACACTGAAGCTTTCTTT	CASSLLTGNTEAFF
NA	TRBV7-2	once	TRBJ2-5	TGTGCCAGCAGCTTAGGTCCGAGGGAGACCCAGTACTTC	CASSLGPRETQYF
NA	TRBV7-3	NA	TRBJ2-3	TGTGCCAGCAGCTTCACAGAGGCAGATACGCAGTATTTT	CASSFTEADTQYF
NA	TRBV28	NA	TRBJ1-4	TGTGCCAGTCATAGTAATGAAAAACTGTTTTTT	CASHSNEKLFF
NA	TRBV5-4	NA	TRBJ2-5	TGTGCCAGCAGCTCAGGATCTACGGGAGAGACCCAGTACTTC	CASSSGSTGETQYF
NA	TRBV19	NA	TRBJ2-5	TGTGCCAGTACCCTTGGTGCAGGGATGATCGGAGAGACCCAGTACTTC	CASTLGAGMIGETQYF
TRBD1	TRBV9	once	TRBJ1-3	TGTGCCAGCAGCGCCACTGCAGGACAGGCGGGAGACACCATATATTTT	CASSATAGQAGDTIYF
NA	TRBV28	NA	TRBJ1-6	TGTGCCAGCAGTTCCGGGGGCTCTCGGGGGGATTCACCCCTCCACTTT	CASSSGGSRGDSPLHF
TRBD1	TRBV6-6	NA	TRBJ1-2	TGTGCCAGCAGCTATATGGGACAGTTTCTTGGCTATGGCTACACTTTC	CASSYMGQFLGYGYTF
TRBD1	TRBV7-2	NA	TRBJ1-3	TGTGCCAGCAGCTCGGACCAAACAGGGGCTGGAAACACCATATATTTT	CASSSDQTGAGNTIYF
NA	TRBV6-5	once	TRBJ2-1	TGTGCCAGCAGGGTCGAGAGCGGTGCCTACAATGAGCAGTTCTTC	CASRVESGAYNEQFF
NA	TRBV7-9	NA	TRBJ2-7	TGTGCCAGCAGCTTAGTCGGCGCCAACGAGCAGTACTTC	CASSLVGANEQYF
NA	TRBV2	NA	TRBJ2-5	TGTGCCAGCAGCCCCTCCCGCGCGGGGGAGACCCAGTACTTC	CASSPSRAGETQYF
NA	TRBV21-1	NA	TRBJ2-7	TGTGCCAGCAGCGTTCATCCCGGGATGTCTCGGGCCGCACCCTACGAGCAGTACTTC	CASSVHPGMSRAAPYEQYF
NA	TRBV7-6	once	TRBJ2-2	TGTGCCAGCAGCGCAGTCTTTAGGACGGAGAACACCGGGGAGCTGTTTTTT	CASSAVFRTENTGELFF
NA	TRBV5-1	NA	TRBJ2-3	TGCGCCAGCAGGCGGGACTCGAGCACAGATACGCAGTATTTT	CASRRDSSTDTQYF
NA	TRBV4-1	NA	TRBJ2-3	TGCGCCAGCAGCCGAGGACCGAGAACAGATACGCAGTATTTT	CASSRGPRTDTQYF
NA	TRBV7-2	once	TRBJ1-5	TGTGCCAGCAGCTTAGCGGGTAGGGCTCAGCCCCAGCATTTT	CASSLAGRAQPQHF
TRBD1	TRBV5-8	NA	TRBJ1-2	TGTGCCAGCAGTTCCGGGACAGGCTTTACTAACTATGGCTACACCTTC	CASSSGTGFTNYGYTF